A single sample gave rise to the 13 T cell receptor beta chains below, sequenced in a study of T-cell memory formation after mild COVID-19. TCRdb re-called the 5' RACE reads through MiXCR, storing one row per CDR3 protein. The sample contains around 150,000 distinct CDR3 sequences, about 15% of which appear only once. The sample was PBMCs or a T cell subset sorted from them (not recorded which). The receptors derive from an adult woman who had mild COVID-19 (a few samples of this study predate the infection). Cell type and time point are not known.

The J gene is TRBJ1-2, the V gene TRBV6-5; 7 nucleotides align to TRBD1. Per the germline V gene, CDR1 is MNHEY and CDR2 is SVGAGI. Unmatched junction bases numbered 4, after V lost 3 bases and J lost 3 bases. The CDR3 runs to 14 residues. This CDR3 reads CASSYTGAHYGYTF. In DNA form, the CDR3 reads TGTGCCAGCAGTTATACAGGGGCCCACTATGGCTACACCTTC.

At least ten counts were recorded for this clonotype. CDR3 nucleotides: TGTGCCAGCAGTTATGAGCTGAACACTGAAGCTTTCTTT. Translated: CASSYELNTEAFF. V and J are TRBV6-5 and TRBJ1-1; unclear D gene. This CDR3 comprises 13 residues. Germline V CDR1 and CDR2: MNHEY, SVGAGI. Trimming shortened V by 3 bases and J by 0 bases, and 5 bases separated the two germline ends.

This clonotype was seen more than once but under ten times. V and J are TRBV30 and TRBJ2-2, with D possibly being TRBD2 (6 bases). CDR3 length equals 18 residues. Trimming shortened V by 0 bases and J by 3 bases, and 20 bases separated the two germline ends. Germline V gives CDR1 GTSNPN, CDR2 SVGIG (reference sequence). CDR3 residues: CAWSVTSRYEGDTGELFF. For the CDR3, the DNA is TGTGCCTGGAGTGTTACTAGCCGGTACGAGGGAGACACCGGGGAGCTGTTTTTT.

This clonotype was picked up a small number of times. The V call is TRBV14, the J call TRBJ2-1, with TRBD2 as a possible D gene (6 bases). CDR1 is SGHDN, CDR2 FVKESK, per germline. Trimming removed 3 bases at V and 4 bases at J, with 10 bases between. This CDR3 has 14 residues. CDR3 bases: TGTGCCAGCAGCCAGCTAGCGAGGTACAATGAGCAGTTCTTC. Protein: CASSQLARYNEQFF.

The CDR3 region is CASSSQGGVAYNEQFF. In DNA form, the CDR3 reads TGTGCCAGCAGCTCCCAGGGCGGGGTGGCCTACAATGAGCAGTTCTTC. The genes are TRBV7-2 and TRBJ2-1, with D possibly matching TRBD2 (6 bases). The CDR3 runs 16 residues. Trimming took off 4 bases at V and 2 bases at J, with 15 bases between the two ends. Germline CDR1 SGHTA, CDR2 FQGNSA.

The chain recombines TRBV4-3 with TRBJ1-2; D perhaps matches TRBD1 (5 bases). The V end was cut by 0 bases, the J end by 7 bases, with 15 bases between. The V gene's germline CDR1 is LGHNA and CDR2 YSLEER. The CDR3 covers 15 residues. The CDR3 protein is CASSQDPRGVSGYTF. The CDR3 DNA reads TGCGCCAGCAGCCAAGACCCTCGAGGGGTATCTGGCTACACCTTC.

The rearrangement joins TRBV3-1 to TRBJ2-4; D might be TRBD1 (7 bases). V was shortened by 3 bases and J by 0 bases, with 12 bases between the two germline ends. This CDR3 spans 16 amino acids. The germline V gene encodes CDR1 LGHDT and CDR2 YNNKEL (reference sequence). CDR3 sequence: CASSHRQGLAKNIQYF. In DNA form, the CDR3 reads TGTGCCAGCAGCCACCGACAGGGACTAGCCAAAAACATTCAGTACTTC.

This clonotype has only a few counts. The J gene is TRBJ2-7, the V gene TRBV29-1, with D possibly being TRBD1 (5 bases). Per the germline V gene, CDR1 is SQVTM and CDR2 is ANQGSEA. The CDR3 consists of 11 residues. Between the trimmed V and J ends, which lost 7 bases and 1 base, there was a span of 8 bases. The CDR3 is CSAGASYEQYF. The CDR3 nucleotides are TGCAGCGCTGGGGCATCCTACGAGCAGTACTTC.

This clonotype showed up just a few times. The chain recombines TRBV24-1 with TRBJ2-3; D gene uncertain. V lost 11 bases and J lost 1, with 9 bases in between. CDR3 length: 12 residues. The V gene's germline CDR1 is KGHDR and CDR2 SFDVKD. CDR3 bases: TGTGCCATGGATTTGGGCACAGATACGCAGTATTTT. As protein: CAMDLGTDTQYF.

The CDR3 region is CASSVSLSSYEQYF. CDR3 nucleotide sequence: TGTGCCAGCAGCGTGTCCTTGAGCTCCTACGAGCAGTACTTC. The V and J genes are TRBV9 and TRBJ2-7; D call uncertain. Germline V gene lookup returns CDR1 SGDLS and CDR2 YYNGEE. V was shortened by 2 bases and J by 0 bases, with 9 bases between the two germline ends. The CDR3 covers 14 residues. Based on the CDR3 plus reference TRBV9 and TRBJ2-7, the full variable domain is DSGVTQTPKHLITATGQRVTLRCSPRSGDLSVYWYQQSLDQGLQFLIQYYNGEERAKGNILERFSAQQFPDLHSELNLSSLELGDSALYFCASSVSLSSYEQYFGPGTRLTVT.

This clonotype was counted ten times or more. CDR3 in amino acids: CASSPASYNEQFF. The CDR3 nucleotides read TGTGCCAGCTCACCAGCCAGCTACAATGAGCAGTTCTTC. The V and J genes are TRBV18 and TRBJ2-1; D gene ambiguous. Trimming removed 2 bases at V and 3 bases at J, with 5 bases between. Germline loops: CDR1 KGHSH, CDR2 LQKENI. This CDR3 comprises 13 residues.

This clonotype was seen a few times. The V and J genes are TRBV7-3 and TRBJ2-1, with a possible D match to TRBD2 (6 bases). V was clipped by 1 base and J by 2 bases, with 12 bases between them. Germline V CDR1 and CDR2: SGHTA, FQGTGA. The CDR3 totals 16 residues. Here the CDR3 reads CASSLRAGTAYNEQFF. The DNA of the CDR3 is TGTGCCAGCAGCTTAAGGGCGGGGACTGCCTACAATGAGCAGTTCTTC.

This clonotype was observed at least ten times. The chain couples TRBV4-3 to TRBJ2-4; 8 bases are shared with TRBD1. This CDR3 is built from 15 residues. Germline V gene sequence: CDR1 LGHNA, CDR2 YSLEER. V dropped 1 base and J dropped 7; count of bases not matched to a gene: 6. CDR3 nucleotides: TGCGCCAGCAGCCAAGTGTGGACAGGGCCGAACATTCAGTACTTC. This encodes CASSQVWTGPNIQYF.